The 30 T cell receptor beta chains listed next were all sequenced from one sample in a study of blood T cell repertoires in COVID-19. Data came from immunoSEQ multiplex PCR; TCRdb stores just in-frame clones and leaves some out. The sample has 340,000 or so clones, approximately 82% seen once; the top ten hold 2.5% to 3.5%. Input material: peripheral blood. These receptors came from a man aged 30-40 years with active or convalescent COVID-19.

This clone was observed a handful of times. J is TRBJ2-7 and V is TRBV28, with TRBD2 as a possible D gene (5 bases). This CDR3 is built from 15 residues. V gave up 6 bases and J gave up 1 base, with 16 bases separating them. Germline lookup yields CDR1 MDHEN and CDR2 SYDVKM. Here the CDR3 reads CASSRLRRNSYEQYF. CDR3 sequence (DNA): TGTGCCAGCAGCCGACTTCGGAGGAATTCCTACGAGCAGTACTTC.

V and J are TRBV6-6 and TRBJ1-1, with a tentative D call TRBD1 (5 bases). This CDR3 has 15 residues. Trimming shortened V by 8 bases and J by 3 bases, and 19 bases separated the two germline ends. Germline lookup yields CDR1 MNHNY and CDR2 SVGAGI (reference sequence). The CDR3 sequence is CASHGGGSVDTEAFF. In nucleotides, the CDR3 is TGTGCCAGCCACGGCGGGGGGTCGGTTGACACTGAAGCTTTCTTT.

The chain has TRBV4-1 and TRBJ2-5; 7 nucleotides align to TRBD1. J gave up 5 bases and V 1 base, and 13 bases lay outside the gene matches. Germline V gene data show CDR1 as MGHRA and CDR2 as YSYEKL. The CDR3 loop spans 17 amino acids. CDR3 nucleotides: TGCGCCAGCAGCCAAGGCCCACAGGGGCGTAGATATGAGACCCAGTACTTC. It encodes CASSQGPQGRRYETQYF.

The rearrangement joins TRBV15 to TRBJ2-7; D possibly corresponds to TRBD1 (5 bases). Trimming left V 1 base short and J 5 bases short, with 15 bases between. The CDR3 spans 15 residues. Germline CDR1 reads LNHNV; CDR2 reads YYDKDF (reference sequence). CDR3 amino acids: CATSRVGQGWNEQYF. DNA for the CDR3: TGTGCCACCAGCAGAGTCGGGCAGGGTTGGAACGAGCAGTACTTC.

This chain links TRBV25-1 with TRBJ2-7; D perhaps matches TRBD1 (5 bases). Looked up from germline, CDR1 is MGHDK and CDR2 is SYGVNS. CDR3 length: 14 residues. Trimming pared 1 base from V and 7 bases from J, leaving 14 bases between. The CDR3 DNA is TGTGCCAGCAGTGAATGGGGCTACCTGGGGGAGCAGTACTTC. Protein: CASSEWGYLGEQYF.

This chain uses TRBV13 with TRBJ2-3; 10 positions agree with TRBD2. With V trimmed by 4 bases and J by 5 bases, 12 bases remained unmatched. Germline V gene data show CDR1 as PRHDT and CDR2 as FYEKMQ (reference sequence). This CDR3 is built from 17 residues. CDR3 in amino acids: CASSSRLSGRAGDTQYF. The CDR3 DNA reads TGTGCCAGCAGCTCACGACTAAGCGGGAGGGCCGGAGATACGCAGTATTTT.

The rearrangement uses TRBV18 and TRBJ1-2; D is unclear. The germline V gene has CDR1 KGHSH and CDR2 LQKENI. The CDR3 is 13 amino acids. Trimming pared 3 bases from V and 2 bases from J, leaving 7 bases between. The DNA for the CDR3 is TGTGCCAGCTCACCTACAGAGAACTATGGCTACACCTTC. Protein: CASSPTENYGYTF.

This clone has a single count. The chain combines TRBV19 with TRBJ2-7; 10 positions agree with TRBD1. This CDR3 contains 14 residues. V gave up 10 bases and J gave up 4 bases; unmatched junction bases: 10. CDR1 and CDR2 (germline): LNHDA, SQIVND (reference sequence). The CDR3 loop is CATGPGTGAYEQYF. CDR3 sequence (DNA): TGTGCCACTGGCCCCGGGACAGGGGCTTACGAGCAGTACTTC.

The V call is TRBV29-1, the J call TRBJ2-7, with TRBD1 identical over 9 bases. The V gene end was trimmed by 4 bases and the J gene end by 4 bases; junction bases not matched to a gene: 14. CDR1 is SQVTM, CDR2 ANQGSEA, per germline. The CDR3 contains 16 residues. This CDR3 is CSVGGLRDRDLYEQYF. CDR3 coding DNA: TGCAGCGTTGGGGGACTCCGGGACAGGGACCTATACGAGCAGTACTTC.

This chain uses TRBV12-5 with TRBJ2-3, with 11 nucleotides matching TRBD2. The ends lost 4 bases at V and 4 bases at J; junction bases unmatched: 1. CDR1 and CDR2 from the germline V gene are LGHNT and FRNRAP. The CDR3 is made up of 14 amino acids. CDR3 sequence reads: CASGYSGGADTQYF. In DNA, the CDR3 is TGTGCTAGTGGTTATAGCGGGGGGGCAGATACGCAGTATTTT.

V is TRBV6-2 or TRBV6-3 and J is TRBJ2-3, with 9 bases fitting TRBD2. The V gene end was trimmed by 4 bases and the J gene end by 1 base; junction bases not matched to a gene: 3. CDR1 is MNHEY and CDR2 is SVGEGT in the germline V gene. CDR3 length: 15 residues. DNA of the CDR3: TGTGCCAGCAGTTCCCTAGCGGGGCGCACAGATACGCAGTATTTT. Translation: CASSSLAGRTDTQYF.

V gene TRBV3-1 (or the pseudogene TRBV3-2) combines with J gene TRBJ2-3; D is uncertain. Germline CDR1 and CDR2: LGHDT and YNNKEL (reference sequence). Trimming removed 2 bases at V and 6 bases at J, with 12 bases between. This CDR3 region has 14 residues. CDR3: CASSQSTARDTQYF. CDR3 DNA: TGTGCCAGCAGCCAATCGACGGCGAGGGATACGCAGTATTTT.

The sample holds a few counts of this clone. The chain links TRBV27 to TRBJ2-1, with D maybe TRBD2 (5 bases). Germline loops: CDR1 MNHEY, CDR2 SMNVEV (reference sequence). The CDR3 is 18 amino acids. Trimming removed 6 bases at V and 7 bases at J, with 28 bases between. This chain's CDR3 is CASSPSRTLGKSGNEQFF. In nucleotides, the CDR3 is TGTGCCAGCAGCCCCTCCCGGACTTTAGGGAAATCGGGGAATGAGCAGTTCTTC.

The chain uses TRBV18 and TRBJ2-3, with D perhaps matching TRBD2 (5 bases). Germline CDR1 reads KGHSH; CDR2 reads LQKENI. The CDR3 runs 12 residues. The V and J ends lost 3 bases and 5 bases respectively, with 6 bases between them. CDR3 DNA: TGTGCCAGCTCACCCGGGAAAGATACGCAGTATTTT. Amino acid sequence: CASSPGKDTQYF.

The chain carries TRBV19 and TRBJ1-6, with TRBD1 matching over 8 bases. V lost 6 bases and J lost 2; bases outside the gene matches: 9. The V gene's germline CDR1 is LNHDA and CDR2 SQIVND (reference sequence). The length of the CDR3 is 17 residues. This CDR3 is CASSRGQESTYNSPLHF. CDR3 DNA sequence: TGTGCCAGTAGCCGGGGACAGGAAAGCACCTATAATTCACCCCTCCACTTT. Variable domain in full (rest from reference TRBV19 and TRBJ1-6): DGGITQSPKYLFRKEGQNVTLSCEQNLNHDAMYWYRQDPGQGLRLIYYSQIVNDFQKGDIAEGYSVSREKKESFPLTVTSAQKNPTAFYLCASSRGQESTYNSPLHFGNGTRLTVT.

The V gene is TRBV24-1, the J gene TRBJ2-2, with D possibly TRBD2 on 7 matching bases. The CDR3 is 16 residues long. CDR1 is KGHDR and CDR2 is SFDVKD in the germline V gene. V was cut by 9 bases and J by 5 bases, with 21 bases left in between. In DNA, the CDR3 is TGTGCCACCGGGGGGGGCCCCACCACACTTACCGGGGAGCTGTTTTTT. It translates to CATGGGPTTLTGELFF.

This clone was seen a single time. The V and J genes are TRBV5-6 and TRBJ2-3, with D possibly being TRBD2 (6 bases). Trimming took 4 bases from V and 7 from J, leaving 19 bases between them. The length of the CDR3 is 15 residues. The germline V gene has CDR1 SGHDT and CDR2 YYEEEE. The CDR3 DNA is TGTGCCAGCAGCGCCAGCGGGTTAGGCTATTATACGCAGTATTTT. It specifies CASSASGLGYYTQYF.

The chain has TRBV4-1 and TRBJ2-1, with D perhaps matching TRBD2 (5 bases). This CDR3 has 17 residues. V lost 2 bases and J 0 bases, leaving 14 bases between the germline ends. The germline gives CDR1 MGHRA, CDR2 YSYEKL. The CDR3 DNA reads as TGCGCCAGCAGCCAACTCCCACCCGGGGTCTCCTACAATGAGCAGTTCTTC. This encodes CASSQLPPGVSYNEQFF.

The rearrangement joins TRBV30 to TRBJ1-2; 7 positions match TRBD1. Germline loops: CDR1 GTSNPN, CDR2 SVGIG (reference sequence). V dropped 3 bases and J dropped 5; count of bases not matched to a gene: 9. The CDR3 has 14 amino acids. The DNA for the CDR3 is TGTGCCTGGAGGACTCAGGGGGGTCGGTATGGCTACACCTTC. This sequence encodes CAWRTQGGRYGYTF.

This clone has just a few counts. The V and J genes are TRBV7-6 and TRBJ1-1, with 11 bases lining up with TRBD1. This CDR3 spans 15 amino acids. The V gene end was trimmed by 6 bases and the J gene end by 6 bases; junction bases not matched to a gene: 9. Germline V gives CDR1 SGHVS, CDR2 FNYEAQ. The CDR3 sequence: CASRSPDRGLSEAFF. CDR3 in DNA: TGTGCCAGCAGGTCCCCGGACAGGGGGCTCTCTGAAGCTTTCTTT.

This chain links TRBV9 with TRBJ2-1; 12 nucleotides align to TRBD2. CDR1 and CDR2 from the germline V gene are SGDLS and YYNGEE. The CDR3 has 14 amino acids. V lost 2 bases to trimming and J lost 9 bases; unmatched junction nucleotides: 3. The CDR3 loop is CASSVRTSGAEQFF. CDR3 bases: TGTGCCAGCAGCGTTAGGACTAGCGGGGCTGAGCAGTTCTTC.

Remarks on this clone: Other DNA sequences of this sample code for an identical CDR3. The chain is built from TRBV5-1 and TRBJ2-7, with a tentative D call TRBD1 (6 bases). Germline CDR1 SGHRS, CDR2 YFSETQ. The V gene lost 4 bases and the J gene lost 1 base, with 9 bases spanning the gap. CDR3 length equals 13 residues. CDR3: CASSRTASYEQYF. The DNA of the CDR3 is TGCGCCAGCAGCCGGACAGCATCCTACGAGCAGTACTTC.

The gene calls are TRBV5-1 and TRBJ2-7, with 7 positions matching TRBD2. V trimming: 7 bases; J trimming: 2 bases; junction bases outside the gene matches: 12. Germline CDR1 and CDR2: SGHRS and YFSETQ. The CDR3 loop spans 15 amino acids. CDR3 sequence reads: CASGPGRGHTYEQYF. For the CDR3, the DNA is TGCGCCAGCGGACCTGGGAGGGGCCACACCTACGAGCAGTACTTC. The full variable domain, its missing parts supplied by reference TRBV5-1 and TRBJ2-7, is KAGVTQTPRYLIKTRGQQVTLSCSPISGHRSVSWYQQTPGQGLQFLFEYFSETQRNKGNFPGRFSGRQFSNSRSEMNVSTLELGDSALYLCASGPGRGHTYEQYFGPGTRLTVT.

J is TRBJ1-2 and V is TRBV5-1; 7 positions match TRBD1. The CDR3 runs 16 residues. Per the germline V gene, CDR1 is SGHRS and CDR2 is YFSETQ. J was trimmed by 6 bases and V by 0 bases; bases with no gene match: 11. The CDR3 is CASSLEIGGQVDGYTF. In DNA form, the CDR3 reads TGCGCCAGCAGCTTGGAGATCGGTGGACAGGTGGATGGCTACACCTTC. The variable domain in full, with the rest retrieved from reference TRBV5-1 and TRBJ1-2, is KAGVTQTPRYLIKTRGQQVTLSCSPISGHRSVSWYQQTPGQGLQFLFEYFSETQRNKGNFPGRFSGRQFSNSRSEMNVSTLELGDSALYLCASSLEIGGQVDGYTFGSGTRLTVV.

This sequence joins TRBV3-1 (or the pseudogene TRBV3-2) and TRBJ2-3; possible D gene TRBD2, 5 bases. CDR3 length equals 12 residues. Trimming left V 1 base short and J 7 bases short, with 6 bases between. In germline, CDR1 is LGHDT, CDR2 YNNKEL (reference sequence). CDR3 region: CASSQAGNTQYF. The CDR3 nucleotides read TGTGCCAGCAGCCAAGCGGGGAATACGCAGTATTTT.

This chain links TRBV7-9 with TRBJ2-1; 7 bases align to TRBD2. The germline V gene has CDR1 SEHNR and CDR2 FQNEAQ (reference sequence). V trimming: 4 bases; J trimming: 0 bases; junction bases outside the gene matches: 3. The CDR3 is 15 residues long. CDR3 nucleotide sequence: TGTGCCAGCAGCTGGGGGGGTAGCTCCTACAATGAGCAGTTCTTC. This codes for CASSWGGSSYNEQFF. The full variable domain, in which reference TRBV7-9 and TRBJ2-1 provide the parts outside the CDR3, is DTGVSQNPRHKITKRGQNVTFRCDPISEHNRLYWYRQTLGQGPEFLTYFQNEAQLEKSRLLSDRFSAERPKGSFSTLEIQRTEQGDSAMYLCASSWGGSSYNEQFFGPGTRLTVL.

The chain recombines TRBV28 with TRBJ2-7; 12 bases map to TRBD1. Germline CDR1 is MDHEN and CDR2 is SYDVKM. Trimming at V came to 6 bases and at J to 6 bases, leaving 9 bases not matched to a gene. This CDR3 spans 15 amino acids. Written as DNA, the CDR3 is TGTGCCAGCAGCTACTTCGGGACAGGGGGCTCCGAGCAGTACTTC. It yields the protein CASSYFGTGGSEQYF.

V gene TRBV9 combines with J gene TRBJ2-1, with 7 bases matching TRBD1. The CDR3 covers 17 residues. Germline V gives CDR1 SGDLS, CDR2 YYNGEE. V trimming: 4 bases; J trimming: 0 bases; junction bases outside the gene matches: 10. CDR3 sequence: CASSTREQGFSYNEQFF. In DNA, the CDR3 is TGTGCCAGCAGCACCAGGGAACAGGGGTTCTCCTACAATGAGCAGTTCTTC.

This chain joins TRBV19 and TRBJ2-3, with 14 nucleotides matching TRBD2. From germline, CDR1 is LNHDA and CDR2 SQIVND (reference sequence). This CDR3 comprises 17 residues. CDR3 in amino acids: CATAREGLAGDTDTQYF. The CDR3 nucleotides read TGTGCAACCGCCCGGGAGGGACTAGCGGGAGACACAGATACGCAGTATTTT.

The chain carries TRBV19 and TRBJ2-7, with unresolved D. This CDR3 contains 12 residues. Germline CDR1 LNHDA, CDR2 SQIVND (reference sequence). V lost 7 bases and J lost 6, with 13 bases in between. The CDR3 DNA reads TGTGCCAGTACTCCCACGGGTTGCGAGCAGTACTTC. It is translated as CASTPTGCEQYF.